This entry concerns a single TCR beta chain. Its matching antigen is unknown. Assay: immunoSEQ multiplex PCR; the TCRdb copy retains only in-frame clones and omits some. Here the sample spans fewer than 85,000 clones, 86% being singletons. The data derive from a study of OX40 agonist ivuxolimab in advanced cancers. Study conclusions and caveats: Fewer expanded clones were found on average in CD4+ than in CD8+ T cells.

V was trimmed by 10 bases and J by 3 bases, leaving 21 bases between them. CDR3 length: 15 residues. Germline-derived CDR1 and CDR2 are MNHEY and SMNVEV (reference sequence). The material was CD4+ or CD8+ T cells sorted from blood, obtained in a trial of the OX40 agonist ivuxolimab. V gene TRBV27 combines with J gene TRBJ1-2, with D maybe TRBD1 (6 bases). The receptor's source is an adult with an advanced solid tumor such as melanoma, head and neck, liver or kidney cancer. Here the CDR3 reads CATRVLRGHYYGYTF. The CDR3 DNA is TGTGCCACGCGGGTCCTTAGGGGACACTACTATGGCTACACCTTC.